Given below is one T cell receptor (beta chain) in context. Its target is not known. The data belong to a study of CD8 T cells in Susac syndrome. CDR3 length: 14 amino acids. V was clipped by 5 bases and J by 4 bases; unmatched bases: 6. Germline-derived CDR1 and CDR2 are SGHVS and FQNEAQ. Peripheral blood CD8+ and CD4+ T cells were profiled by TCR beta sequencing. Relapsing-remitting disease, either stable or active, was present in the treatment-naive patients who were the multiple sclerosis controls. Random hexamers were used to reverse transcribe the RNA input (about 0.5 to 1 ug). Amplification of TCR beta CDR3 spanned 54 Vbeta and 13 Jbeta via immunoSEQ multiplex PCR. TCRdb re-analysed the immunoSEQ multiplex PCR reads in MiXCR, keeping a single row per CDR3 protein. The sample holds hundreds of thousands of distinct CDR3 sequences; more than 80% are singletons and the top ten take 0.09% to 0.15%.

Study outcomes and limitations: The authors acknowledged that their TCR sequencing and HLA analysis involved a relatively small number of individuals.

The chain joins TRBV7-8 to TRBJ1-2; 8 bases align to TRBD1. What was sequenced was CD8+ T cells from PBMCs. This TCR came from a human donor with multiple sclerosis. CDR3 in DNA: TGTGCCAGCAGCCAACAGGGGGAGGCCTATGGCTACACCTTC. Translating gives CASSQQGEAYGYTF.